The 12 T cell receptor beta chains below were found in one sample sequenced in a study of human T cells and chemical hapten exposure. Stated time point: healthy volunteer bleed at 6 weeks. Total RNA was extracted from unfractionated whole blood. TCRdb recomputed calls from the RACE reads with MiXCR, one row per CDR3 protein. The sample shows about 45,000 distinct CDR3 sequences, 3.7% of them seen only once. The material sequenced was whole blood. The receptors come from a human donor in good health. Some clones in this sample may be carry-over from other donors' samples.

This clonotype was seen repeatedly, ten times or more. The gene calls are TRBV6-5 and TRBJ2-1; 10 bases map to TRBD2. The CDR3 runs 17 residues. With 2 bases clipped from V and 2 bases from J, the junction kept 6 bases outside the gene matches. CDR1 and CDR2 (germline): MNHEY, SVGAGI. The CDR3 DNA reads as TGTGCCAGCAGTTACAGTGGGCTAGCGGGAGCCTACAATGAGCAGTTCTTC. Protein sequence: CASSYSGLAGAYNEQFF.

This clonotype has a count of ten or more. The chain couples TRBV20-1 to TRBJ2-3; 9 bases are a match to TRBD1. Germline V gene data show CDR1 as DFQATT and CDR2 as SNEGSKA (reference sequence). The CDR3 has 17 amino acids. The ends lost 2 bases at V and 1 base at J; junction bases unmatched: 10. The chain's CDR3 is CSARRDREMRGTDTQYF. The CDR3 bases are TGCAGTGCTAGACGGGACAGGGAGATGAGGGGCACAGATACGCAGTATTTT.

This clonotype was seen many times. V and J are TRBV30 and TRBJ1-6; tentatively, D is TRBD1 (6 bases). With 2 bases removed from V and 7 bases from J, the gap between germline ends came to 12 bases. The CDR3 has 14 amino acids. In germline, CDR1 is GTSNPN, CDR2 SVGIG (reference sequence). CDR3 sequence reads: CAWSYRVSNSPLHF. CDR3 nucleotides: TGTGCCTGGAGTTACAGGGTTTCGAATTCACCCCTCCACTTT.

V gene TRBV19 combines with J gene TRBJ1-5; D may be TRBD1 (5 bases). Germline V gene sequence: CDR1 LNHDA, CDR2 SQIVND (reference sequence). This CDR3 is built from 15 residues. V dropped 4 bases and J dropped 2 bases, with 12 bases sitting between them. Here the CDR3 DNA reads TGTGCCAGTAGTAGATCCCAGGGCCGCAATCAGCCCCAGCATTTT. This codes for CASSRSQGRNQPQHF.

This clonotype has a count of ten or more. The rearrangement uses TRBV12-3 or TRBV12-4 and TRBJ1-5; D is possibly TRBD1 (5 bases). This CDR3 is 16 amino acids long. Deletions cut 2 bases from V and 0 bases from J, with 11 bases between. CDR3 DNA sequence: TGTGCCAGCAGTTTACTAGGACAAGTTAGCAATCAGCCCCAGCATTTT. Encoded protein: CASSLLGQVSNQPQHF.

The V and J genes are TRBV14 and TRBJ2-7; D is unresolved. Looked up from germline, CDR1 is SGHDN and CDR2 is FVKESK. CDR3 length equals 13 residues. Trimming stripped 4 bases from V and 9 bases from J, with 16 bases between. The CDR3 nucleotides are TGTGCCAGCAGCCGACCGACGGGCCGGGTGCAGTACTTC. As protein: CASSRPTGRVQYF. Supplemented by reference TRBV14 and TRBJ2-7, the full variable domain reads EAGVTQFPSHSVIEKGQTVTLRCDPISGHDNLYWYRRVMGKEIKFLLHFVKESKQDESGMPNNRFLAERTGGTYSTLKVQPAELEDSGVYFCASSRPTGRVQYFGPGTRLTVT.

At least ten counts were recorded for this clonotype. This chain uses TRBV29-1 with TRBJ2-1; 7 positions agree with TRBD2. Germline CDR1 reads SQVTM; CDR2 reads ANQGSEA. This CDR3 is 13 amino acids long. The J segment lost 4 bases and the V segment lost 6 bases, leaving 6 bases of the junction unmatched. The CDR3 reads CSVIPGLYNEQFF. DNA of the CDR3: TGCAGCGTCATCCCGGGACTATACAATGAGCAGTTCTTC.

This clonotype was counted only a few times. The rearrangement links TRBV4-2 to TRBJ2-4; 9 bases map to TRBD2. The CDR3 is 14 amino acids. V dropped 0 bases and J dropped 15; count of bases not matched to a gene: 9. The germline V gene encodes CDR1 LGHNA and CDR2 YNFKEQ. The CDR3, as DNA: TGTGCCAGCAGCCAAGATCGGGCTAGCGGGAATGGGTACTTC. This translates into CASSQDRASGNGYF.

This clonotype was observed many times. The V call is TRBV2, the J call TRBJ1-3; unclear D gene. The CDR3 totals 13 residues. CDR1 and CDR2 from the germline V gene are SNHLY and FYNNEI. V lost 11 bases, J lost 0 bases, and 11 bases lay in between. CDR3 amino acids: CAGEQISGNTIYF. The CDR3 nucleotides are TGTGCCGGGGAGCAGATCTCTGGAAACACCATATATTTT. The full variable domain, in which reference TRBV2 and TRBJ1-3 provide the parts outside the CDR3, is EPEVTQTPSHQVTQMGQEVILRCVPISNHLYFYWYRQILGQKVEFLVSFYNNEISEKSEIFDDQFSVERPDGSNFTLKIRSTKLEDSAMYFCAGEQISGNTIYFGEGSWLTVV.

This clonotype has a count of ten or more. J is TRBJ2-7 and V is TRBV28; TRBD1 matches 8 bases. The CDR3 sequence is 15 residues long. Germline loops: CDR1 MDHEN, CDR2 SYDVKM. J gave up 5 bases and V 5 bases, and 11 bases lay outside the gene matches. Here the CDR3 reads CASSPSGQGTDEQYF. As DNA, the CDR3 is TGTGCCAGCAGTCCCTCCGGACAGGGAACCGACGAGCAGTACTTC.

The table lists this clonotype with many counts. This rearrangement joins TRBV6-2 or TRBV6-3 to TRBJ2-5, with 14 nucleotides matching TRBD2. Germline V gene sequence: CDR1 MNHEY, CDR2 SVGEGT. The CDR3 runs to 14 residues. J lost 5 bases, V lost 5 bases, and 1 base had no gene match. CDR3: CASSRLAGGETQYF. The CDR3 DNA reads TGTGCCAGCAGTCGACTAGCGGGAGGGGAGACCCAGTACTTC.

This clonotype came up many times. This chain uses TRBV20-1 with TRBJ2-3, with 7 bases that match TRBD2. This CDR3 region has 16 residues. The ends lost 3 bases at V and 0 bases at J; junction bases unmatched: 9. Germline CDR1 and CDR2: DFQATT and SNEGSKA (reference sequence). The CDR3 coding sequence is TGCAGTGCTAGTTACTCACTAGCGACTAGCACAGATACGCAGTATTTT. Translating gives CSASYSLATSTDTQYF.